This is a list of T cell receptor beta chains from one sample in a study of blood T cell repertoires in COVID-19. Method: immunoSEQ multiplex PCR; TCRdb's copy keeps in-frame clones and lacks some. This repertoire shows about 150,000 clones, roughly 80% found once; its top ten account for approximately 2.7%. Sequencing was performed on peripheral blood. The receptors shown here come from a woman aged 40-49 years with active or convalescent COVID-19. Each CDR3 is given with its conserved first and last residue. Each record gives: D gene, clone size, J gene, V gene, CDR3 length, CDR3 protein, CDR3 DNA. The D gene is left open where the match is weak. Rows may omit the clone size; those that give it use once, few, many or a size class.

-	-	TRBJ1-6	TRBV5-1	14	CASTRSSYNSPLHF	TGCGCCAGCACAAGGAGCTCCTATAATTCACCCCTCCACTTT
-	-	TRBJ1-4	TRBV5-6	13	CASSLESGEKLFF	TGTGCCAGCAGCTTAGAAAGCGGTGAAAAACTGTTTTTT
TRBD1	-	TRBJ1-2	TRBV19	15	CASRPLDRGRGGYTF	TGTGCCAGTCGGCCCTTGGACAGGGGGCGTGGGGGCTACACCTTC
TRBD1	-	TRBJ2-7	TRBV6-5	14	CASSRGITGGEQYF	TGTGCCAGCAGCCGGGGGATTACAGGGGGCGAGCAGTACTTC
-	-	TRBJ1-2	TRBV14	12	CASRQRGYGYTF	TGTGCCAGCAGACAACGCGGCTATGGCTACACCTTC
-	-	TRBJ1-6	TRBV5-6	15	CASSLAGGYNSPLHF	TGTGCCAGCAGCTTGGCCGGCGGTTATAATTCACCCCTCCACTTT
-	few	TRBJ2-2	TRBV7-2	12	CASSTDTGELFF	TGTGCCAGCAGCACGGACACCGGGGAGCTGTTTTTT
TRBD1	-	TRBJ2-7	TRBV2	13	CASSVQGSYEQYF	TGTGCCAGCAGTGTACAGGGGTCCTACGAGCAGTACTTC
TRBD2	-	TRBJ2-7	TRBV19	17	CASSSLRGGRRSYEQYF	TGTGCCAGTAGTTCTCTCCGGGGCGGGAGGAGGTCCTACGAGCAGTACTTC
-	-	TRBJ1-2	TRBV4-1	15	CASSLVGGPNYGYTF	TGCGCCAGCAGCCTAGTAGGGGGACCCAACTATGGCTACACCTTC
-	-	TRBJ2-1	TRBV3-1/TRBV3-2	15	CASSADRISYNEQFF	TGTGCCAGCAGCGCTGACAGAATCTCCTACAATGAGCAGTTCTTC
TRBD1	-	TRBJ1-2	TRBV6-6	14	CASSPRTGENGYTF	TGTGCCAGCAGCCCCCGGACAGGGGAGAATGGCTACACCTTC
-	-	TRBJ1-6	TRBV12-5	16	CASGLLGAKDNSPLHF	TGTGCTAGTGGTTTGTTGGGGGCTAAGGATAATTCACCCCTCCACTTT
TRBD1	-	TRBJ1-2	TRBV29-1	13	CSVPDRARYGYTF	TGCAGCGTACCCGACAGGGCTCGGTATGGCTACACCTTC
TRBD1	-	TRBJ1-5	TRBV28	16	CASSWTGGLGNQPQHF	TGTGCCAGCAGTTGGACAGGGGGTTTGGGCAATCAGCCCCAGCATTTT
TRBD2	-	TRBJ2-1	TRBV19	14	CASSTGLAGDEQFF	TGTGCCAGTAGTACCGGACTAGCGGGCGATGAGCAGTTCTTC
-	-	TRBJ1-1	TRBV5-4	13	CASSLAGEDEAFF	TGTGCCAGCAGCTTGGCCGGGGAGGATGAAGCTTTCTTT
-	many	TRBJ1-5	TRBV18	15	CASSPPGAPGQPQHF	TGTGCCAGCTCACCCCCAGGGGCTCCAGGGCAGCCCCAGCATTTT
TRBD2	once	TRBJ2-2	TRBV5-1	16	CASSLGGRASTGELFF	TGCGCCAGCAGCTTGGGCGGGAGGGCCTCCACCGGGGAGCTGTTTTTT
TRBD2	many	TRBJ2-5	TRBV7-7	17	CASSLSNSGRVSETQYF	TGTGCCAGCAGCTTAAGTAATAGCGGGAGGGTGTCGGAGACCCAGTACTTC
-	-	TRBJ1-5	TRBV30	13	CAWSKQGTEPQHF	TGTGCCTGGAGTAAACAGGGTACAGAGCCCCAGCATTTT
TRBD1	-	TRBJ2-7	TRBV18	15	CASSRARDRRYEQYF	TGTGCCAGCTCACGTGCTAGGGACAGGCGGTACGAGCAGTACTTC
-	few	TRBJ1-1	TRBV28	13	CASNGGPNTEAFF	TGTGCCAGTAATGGGGGCCCGAACACTGAAGCTTTCTTT
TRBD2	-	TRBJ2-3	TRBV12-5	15	CASGLTGGPGDTQYF	TGTGCTAGTGGTTTAACGGGGGGGCCGGGAGATACGCAGTATTTT
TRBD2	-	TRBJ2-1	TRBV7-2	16	CASSETGTSADNEQFF	TGTGCCAGCAGCGAAACCGGGACTAGCGCTGACAATGAGCAGTTCTTC
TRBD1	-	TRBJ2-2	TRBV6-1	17	CASSGTGTGAPPGELFF	TGTGCCAGCAGTGGGACCGGGACAGGGGCGCCTCCCGGGGAGCTGTTTTTT